Each of the 21 T cell receptor beta chains below was sequenced from the same sample in a study of blood T cell repertoires in COVID-19 (dated by TCRdb to the early 2020s). Library preparation employed the immunoSEQ multiplex PCR assay. Drawn from immuneACCESS, this table holds only the in-frame rearrangements with V and J called that TCRdb kept. Clones are partly lost; checked studies trace under half to an unresolved V gene and leave the rest unexplained. The sample table records over 110,000 clones; roughly three quarters of these occur just once. Around 2.1% of the sample is taken by the ten largest. The material sequenced was peripheral blood. Every receptor here comes from a woman aged 55 to 70 with acute or convalescent COVID-19.

This chain uses TRBV19 with TRBJ2-7, with unresolved D. Germline CDR1 LNHDA, CDR2 SQIVND (reference sequence). This CDR3 comprises 13 residues. Trimming pared 4 bases from V and 1 base from J, leaving 8 bases between. CDR3 DNA: TGTGCCAGTAGTACCGACGGGTCCTACGAGCAGTACTTC. Its protein is CASSTDGSYEQYF.

The chain combines TRBV28 with TRBJ1-2; a weak D match, TRBD1 (6 bases). The CDR3 length is 14 residues. With 6 bases removed from V and 7 bases from J, the gap between germline ends came to 18 bases. Germline V gene data show CDR1 as MDHEN and CDR2 as SYDVKM. CDR3 DNA: TGTGCCAGCAGACAACAGGGTACCCTTGGTGGCTACACCTTC. Its translation is CASRQQGTLGGYTF.

This clone has just a few counts. CDR3 region: CSVEDRGQGTYSGANVLTF. CDR3 nucleotides: TGCAGCGTTGAAGATAGGGGACAGGGGACCTACTCTGGGGCCAACGTCCTGACTTTC. This chain links TRBV29-1 with TRBJ2-6, with 10 bases identical to TRBD1. Germline trimming cut 0 bases from V and 0 bases from J; bases unmatched to any gene: 8. CDR1 is SQVTM and CDR2 is ANQGSEA in the germline V gene. This CDR3 contains 19 residues. The full variable domain, in which reference TRBV29-1 and TRBJ2-6 provide the parts outside the CDR3, is SAVISQKPSRDICQRGTSLTIQCQVDSQVTMMFWYRQQPGQSLTLIATANQGSEATYESGFVIDKFPISRPNLTFSTLTVSNMSPEDSSIYLCSVEDRGQGTYSGANVLTFGAGSRLTVL.

This chain joins TRBV5-1 and TRBJ2-7; 8 bases align to TRBD2. The V gene end was trimmed by 0 bases and the J gene end by 3 bases; junction bases not matched to a gene: 5. Germline V lookup: CDR1 SGHRS, CDR2 YFSETQ. The CDR3 spans 15 residues. Written as DNA, the CDR3 is TGCGCCAGCAGCTTGGATCCGGGAGGGTACTACGAGCAGTACTTC. As protein: CASSLDPGGYYEQYF.

The chain has TRBV12-3 or TRBV12-4 and TRBJ2-7; TRBD1 is a possible D gene (6 bases). This CDR3 contains 13 residues. Trimming stripped 6 bases from V and 4 bases from J, with 13 bases between. Here the CDR3 DNA reads TGTGCCAGCAGACCCGGGACACATTACGAGCAGTACTTC. Translated: CASRPGTHYEQYF.

The CDR3 loop is CASALPGEPQHF. The DNA of the CDR3 is TGTGCCAGCGCCCTCCCAGGGGAGCCCCAGCATTTT. The chain links TRBV7-9 to TRBJ1-5; D is perhaps TRBD1 (6 bases). Trimming shortened V by 8 bases and J by 8 bases, and 13 bases separated the two germline ends. The CDR3 spans 12 residues. CDR1 and CDR2 (germline): SEHNR, FQNEAQ (reference sequence). Full variable domain (rest looked up from reference TRBV7-9 and TRBJ1-5): DTGVSQNPRHKITKRGQNVTFRCDPISEHNRLYWYRQTLGQGPEFLTYFQNEAQLEKSRLLSDRFSAERPKGSFSTLEIQRTEQGDSAMYLCASALPGEPQHFGDGTRLSIL.

The chain has TRBV27 and TRBJ2-7; TRBD1 agrees at 10 bases. In germline, CDR1 is MNHEY, CDR2 SMNVEV (reference sequence). This CDR3 spans 15 amino acids. V was pared by 0 bases and J by 7 bases, with 6 bases of the junction left unmatched. CDR3: CASSLSETGGWEQYF. Written as DNA, the CDR3 is TGTGCCAGCAGTTTATCGGAGACAGGGGGCTGGGAGCAGTACTTC.

This clone was found once. The V and J genes are TRBV6-7 and TRBJ2-7; TRBD1 matches 7 bases. TRBV6-7 is flagged as an ORF with uncertain function. There are 17 residues in the CDR3. Trimming took 4 bases from V and 0 from J; bases not matched to a gene: 12. The CDR3 loop is CASSFPRRQGHSYEQYF. CDR3 in DNA: TGTGCCAGCAGTTTTCCTCGGCGACAGGGTCACTCCTACGAGCAGTACTTC.

The chain combines TRBV3-1 (or the pseudogene TRBV3-2) with TRBJ2-3; 12 nucleotides match TRBD2. The junction had 1 base not matched to a gene; V was cut back by 5 bases and J by 4 bases. This CDR3 is 14 amino acids long. Germline loops: CDR1 LGHDT, CDR2 YNNKEL (reference sequence). CDR3 in DNA: TGTGCCAGCAGCAGACTAGCGGGAGCAGATACGCAGTATTTT. It translates to CASSRLAGADTQYF.

The CDR3 loop reads CSVWTGLHYGYTF. In DNA form, the CDR3 reads TGCAGCGTATGGACAGGGCTGCACTATGGCTACACCTTC. The chain recombines TRBV29-1 with TRBJ1-2, with 8 bases that match TRBD1. CDR3 length equals 13 residues. J gave up 3 bases and V 6 bases, and 6 bases lay outside the gene matches. The V gene's germline CDR1 is SQVTM and CDR2 ANQGSEA.

The chain has TRBV2 and TRBJ1-2; TRBD1 aligns across 8 bases. The CDR3 loop spans 14 amino acids. With 8 bases clipped from V and 4 bases from J, the junction kept 9 bases outside the gene matches. The germline V gene encodes CDR1 SNHLY and CDR2 FYNNEI. The CDR3 sequence: CASQGDRSFYGYTF. The CDR3 nucleotides read TGTGCCAGCCAAGGGGACAGGTCTTTCTATGGCTACACCTTC. Based on the CDR3 plus reference TRBV2 and TRBJ1-2, the full variable domain is EPEVTQTPSHQVTQMGQEVILRCVPISNHLYFYWYRQILGQKVEFLVSFYNNEISEKSEIFDDQFSVERPDGSNFTLKIRSTKLEDSAMYFCASQGDRSFYGYTFGSGTRLTVV.

This clone was counted between two and nine times. The chain links TRBV5-1 to TRBJ1-4; possible D gene TRBD1, 5 bases. Trimming removed 4 bases at V and 0 bases at J, with 7 bases between. The CDR3 consists of 14 residues. The germline gives CDR1 SGHRS, CDR2 YFSETQ. CDR3 DNA sequence: TGCGCCAGCAGCCCGGGGGCAACTAATGAAAAACTGTTTTTT. The encoded protein is CASSPGATNEKLFF.

J is TRBJ2-7 and V is TRBV19; D not certain. This CDR3 is 14 amino acids long. Germline CDR1 is LNHDA and CDR2 is SQIVND (reference sequence). Trimming shortened V by 2 bases and J by 3 bases, and 11 bases separated the two germline ends. The CDR3 loop is CASSIQAAYYEQYF. The DNA for the CDR3 is TGTGCCAGTAGTATACAGGCCGCGTACTACGAGCAGTACTTC. Filled out from reference TRBV19 and TRBJ2-7, the complete variable domain reads DGGITQSPKYLFRKEGQNVTLSCEQNLNHDAMYWYRQDPGQGLRLIYYSQIVNDFQKGDIAEGYSVSREKKESFPLTVTSAQKNPTAFYLCASSIQAAYYEQYFGPGTRLTVT.

The chain carries TRBV5-6 and TRBJ2-2, with no clear D. CDR3 length: 14 residues. V gave up 4 bases and J gave up 1 base, with 8 bases separating them. Germline V gives CDR1 SGHDT, CDR2 YYEEEE. The CDR3 is CASSPFGNTGELFF. CDR3 bases: TGTGCCAGCAGCCCGTTCGGGAACACCGGGGAGCTGTTTTTT. The complete variable domain, with remaining parts taken from reference TRBV5-6 and TRBJ2-2, reads DAGVTQSPTHLIKTRGQQVTLRCSPKSGHDTVSWYQQALGQGPQFIFQYYEEEERQRGNFPDRFSGHQFPNYSSELNVNALLLGDSALYLCASSPFGNTGELFFGEGSRLTVL.

CDR3 sequence: CASSPGLAGRTDTQYF. CDR3 sequence (DNA): TGTGCCAGCAGCCCAGGACTAGCGGGACGCACAGATACGCAGTATTTT. This rearrangement joins TRBV7-2 to TRBJ2-3, with 12 bases aligning to TRBD2. The junction had 4 bases not matched to a gene; V was cut back by 5 bases and J by 1 base. The CDR3 spans 16 residues. Germline CDR1 is SGHTA and CDR2 is FQGNSA.

The chain has TRBV6-5 and TRBJ2-7; tentatively, D is TRBD1 (5 bases). V was clipped by 6 bases and J by 3 bases, with 12 bases between them. The CDR3 contains 13 residues. The germline V gene has CDR1 MNHEY and CDR2 SVGAGI. The CDR3 is CASSPYQGYEQYF. For the CDR3, the DNA is TGTGCCAGCAGCCCCTATCAGGGCTACGAGCAGTACTTC.

In DNA, the CDR3 is TGTGCCAGCAGCACTCGGACTAGCGGGATGGATTATGAGCAGTTCTTC. It codes for CASSTRTSGMDYEQFF. The chain recombines TRBV9 with TRBJ2-1, with 12 bases matching TRBD2. Trimming removed 4 bases from V and 8 bases from J; junction bases left unmatched: 10. The CDR3 has 16 amino acids. Per germline, CDR1 SGDLS and CDR2 YYNGEE. The entire variable domain, with the rest obtained from reference TRBV9 and TRBJ2-1, is as follows: DSGVTQTPKHLITATGQRVTLRCSPRSGDLSVYWYQQSLDQGLQFLIQYYNGEERAKGNILERFSAQQFPDLHSELNLSSLELGDSALYFCASSTRTSGMDYEQFFGPGTRLTVL.

J is TRBJ1-4 and V is TRBV5-1; D gene ambiguous. This CDR3 contains 16 residues. V was pared by 1 base and J by 0 bases, with 10 bases between. Germline CDR1 reads SGHRS; CDR2 reads YFSETQ. The CDR3 spells CASSLLEGTTNEKLFF. In nucleotides, the CDR3 is TGCGCCAGCAGCTTGTTGGAGGGAACAACTAATGAAAAACTGTTTTTT.

The chain joins TRBV18 to TRBJ2-2, with 8 bases identical to TRBD2. Per germline, CDR1 KGHSH and CDR2 LQKENI. The CDR3 contains 16 residues. J was trimmed by 5 bases and V by 4 bases; bases with no gene match: 9. The chain's CDR3 is CASSRSSGIGTGELFF. The DNA for the CDR3 is TGTGCCAGCTCACGGAGTAGCGGGATTGGAACCGGGGAGCTGTTTTTT. The complete variable domain, with remaining parts taken from reference TRBV18 and TRBJ2-2, reads NAGVMQNPRHLVRRRGQEARLRCSPMKGHSHVYWYRQLPEEGLKFMVYLQKENIIDESGMPKERFSAEFPKEGPSILRIQQVVRGDSAAYFCASSRSSGIGTGELFFGEGSRLTVL.

This clone is a singleton in its sample. The genes are TRBV6-5 and TRBJ2-2; D might be TRBD2 (5 bases). Germline loops: CDR1 MNHEY, CDR2 SVGAGI. The V and J ends lost 4 bases and 9 bases respectively, with 12 bases between them. The CDR3 totals 13 residues. CDR3 in DNA: TGTGCCAGCAGTTTGACTACCTCCAGGGAGCTGTTTTTT. Translated: CASSLTTSRELFF.

This clone showed up just once. The chain links TRBV9 to TRBJ2-7, with TRBD1 matching over 9 bases. The CDR3 is 15 amino acids. Germline V gene sequence: CDR1 SGDLS, CDR2 YYNGEE. The trim removed 2 bases at V and 3 bases at J, leaving 6 bases unmatched. The chain's CDR3 is CASSVDPGQGYEQYF. DNA for the CDR3: TGTGCCAGCAGCGTTGACCCGGGACAGGGCTACGAGCAGTACTTC.